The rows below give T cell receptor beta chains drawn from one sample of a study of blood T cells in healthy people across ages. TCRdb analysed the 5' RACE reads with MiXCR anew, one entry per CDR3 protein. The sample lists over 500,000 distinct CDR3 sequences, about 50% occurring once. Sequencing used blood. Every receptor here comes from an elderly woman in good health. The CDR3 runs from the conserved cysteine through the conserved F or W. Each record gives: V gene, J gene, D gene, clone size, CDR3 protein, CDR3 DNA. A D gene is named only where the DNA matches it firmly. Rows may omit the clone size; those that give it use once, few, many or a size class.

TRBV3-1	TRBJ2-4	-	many	CASSRRVGAPLKNIQYF	TGTGCCAGCAGCCGAAGGGTCGGGGCCCCCCTCAAAAACATTCAGTACTTC
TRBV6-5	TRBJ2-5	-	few	CASSPDTDPGETQYF	TGTGCCAGCAGTCCAGACACCGATCCAGGGGAGACCCAGTACTTC
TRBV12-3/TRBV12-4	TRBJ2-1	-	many	CASGLRGTRPKEQFF	TGTGCCAGCGGGCTGAGGGGGACCCGGCCCAAGGAGCAGTTCTTC
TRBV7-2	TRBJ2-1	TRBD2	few	CASSLVGLAGPNEQFF	TGTGCCAGCAGCTTAGTGGGACTAGCGGGACCGAATGAGCAGTTCTTC
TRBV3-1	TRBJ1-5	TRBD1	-	CASSPRDSHQPQHF	TGTGCCAGCAGCCCCCGGGACAGTCATCAGCCCCAGCATTTT
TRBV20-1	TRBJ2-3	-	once	CSARDDRGSTDTQYF	TGCAGTGCTAGAGACGACAGAGGAAGCACAGATACGCAGTATTTT
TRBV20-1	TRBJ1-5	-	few	CSARWGKEPQHF	TGCAGTGCTAGGTGGGGTAAAGAGCCCCAGCATTTT
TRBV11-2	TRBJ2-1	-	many	CASSFPGLEQFF	TGTGCCAGCAGCTTCCCGGGACTCGAGCAGTTCTTC
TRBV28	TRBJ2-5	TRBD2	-	CASSLGLAGGRDQETQYF	TGTGCCAGCAGTTTAGGACTAGCGGGGGGCCGCGACCAAGAGACCCAGTACTTC
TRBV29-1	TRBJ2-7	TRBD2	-	CSVVSGRAEGAYEQYF	TGCAGCGTTGTCAGCGGGAGGGCCGAGGGTGCCTACGAGCAGTACTTC
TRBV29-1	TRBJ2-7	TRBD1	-	CSVDRDRGSEQYF	TGCAGCGTTGACCGGGACAGGGGGAGTGAGCAGTACTTC
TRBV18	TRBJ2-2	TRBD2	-	CASSPQSGGDNTGELFF	TGTGCCAGCTCGCCCCAAAGCGGGGGGGACAACACCGGGGAGCTGTTTTTT
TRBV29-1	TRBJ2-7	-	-	CSVGWGTSYEQYF	TGCAGCGTTGGTTGGGGGACCAGCTACGAGCAGTACTTC